The 18 T cell receptor beta chains below come from one sample, sequenced in a study of cytomegalovirus exposure and HLA in healthy donors. Primers for the PCR totalled 60 Vbeta and 13 Jbeta. TCRdb's table, derived via immunoSEQ multiplex PCR, lists solely in-frame clones and lacks some. This sample has around 260,000 clones, with approximately 80% found just once. The sample consisted of PBMCs. The receptors stem from a girl under 10 years old in good health and CMV-seronegative.

V gene TRBV4-1 combines with J gene TRBJ1-2; possibly TRBD1 for D (5 bases). The CDR3 is 15 residues long. Germline lookup yields CDR1 MGHRA and CDR2 YSYEKL. Trimming took off 0 bases at V and 4 bases at J, with 12 bases between the two ends. CDR3 coding DNA: TGCGCCAGCAGCCAAGATCCCGCAGGGATCTATGGCTACACCTTC. This codes for CASSQDPAGIYGYTF.

This chain connects TRBV9 to TRBJ2-3; D is possibly TRBD2 (6 bases). Germline V gene data show CDR1 as SGDLS and CDR2 as YYNGEE. This CDR3 has 15 amino acids. With 6 bases removed from V and 0 bases from J, the gap between germline ends came to 14 bases. DNA of the CDR3: TGTGCCAGCACCAGTAGCGGATATAGCACAGATACGCAGTATTTT. Amino acid sequence: CASTSSGYSTDTQYF.

V is TRBV5-1 and J is TRBJ1-3; D not certain. This CDR3 region has 14 residues. Trimming stripped 5 bases from V and 1 base from J, with 10 bases between. CDR1 and CDR2 (germline): SGHRS, YFSETQ. Here the CDR3 DNA reads TGCGCCAGCAGTGAAACTACGTCTGGAAACACCATATATTTT. This sequence encodes CASSETTSGNTIYF.

V is TRBV15 and J is TRBJ2-7; D is uncertain. The CDR3 loop spans 14 amino acids. With 0 bases removed from V and 4 bases from J, the gap between germline ends came to 10 bases. Per germline, CDR1 LNHNV and CDR2 YYDKDF (reference sequence). The chain's CDR3 is CATSRDSSSYEQYF. The DNA of the CDR3 is TGTGCCACCAGCAGAGATTCGAGTAGTTACGAGCAGTACTTC.

V gene TRBV5-4 combines with J gene TRBJ2-1; TRBD2 matches 9 bases. J lost 4 bases, V lost 1 base, and 9 bases had no gene match. The CDR3 extends over 17 amino acids. From germline, CDR1 is SGHNT and CDR2 YYREEE (reference sequence). The CDR3 region is CASSLTGKREAYNEQFF. The CDR3, as DNA: TGTGCCAGCAGCTTGACGGGGAAGCGGGAGGCATACAATGAGCAGTTCTTC.

The rearrangement links TRBV21-1 to TRBJ2-1; TRBD2 is the table's D call, not checked against the DNA. TRBV21-1 is a documented pseudogene. The CDR3 is made up of 14 amino acids. This CDR3 is CASSKAGLLNEQFF. DNA for the CDR3: TGTGCCAGCAGCAAAGCAGGACTCCTCAATGAGCAGTTCTTC.

This chain uses TRBV7-6 with TRBJ2-3; D is perhaps TRBD1 (6 bases). Trimming pared 5 bases from V and 6 bases from J, leaving 18 bases between. Germline loops: CDR1 SGHVS, CDR2 FNYEAQ. There are 15 residues in the CDR3. CDR3 residues: CASSPVQRQGDTQYF. The CDR3 DNA is TGTGCCAGCAGCCCAGTCCAGCGGCAGGGGGATACGCAGTATTTT.

Here the CDR3 reads CASSPASLRLTGGPLNYEQYF. The CDR3 nucleotides read TGCGCCAGCAGCCCGGCGTCGCTCCGGCTGACAGGGGGTCCGCTTAATTACGAGCAGTACTTC. The chain has TRBV4-1 and TRBJ2-7; TRBD1 matches 9 bases. The CDR3 has 21 residues. CDR1 and CDR2 from the germline V gene are MGHRA and YSYEKL. The trim removed 4 bases at V and 4 bases at J, leaving 26 bases unmatched.

The V and J genes are TRBV7-9 and TRBJ2-7, with 7 bases matching TRBD2. This CDR3 contains 17 residues. The ends lost 5 bases at V and 5 bases at J; junction bases unmatched: 18. CDR1 SEHNR and CDR2 FQNEAQ come from the germline V gene (reference sequence). CDR3: CASSQTGGERVAHEQYF. CDR3 DNA sequence: TGTGCCAGCAGCCAAACGGGGGGAGAAAGGGTGGCCCACGAGCAGTACTTC.

This clone was picked up one time. The genes are TRBV29-1 and TRBJ2-1; the D gene is possibly TRBD1 (6 bases). V lost 7 bases and J 8 bases, leaving 21 bases between the germline ends. Germline V gene data show CDR1 as SQVTM and CDR2 as ANQGSEA. The CDR3 length is 14 residues. The CDR3: CSAKLRTGTDEQFF. The CDR3 DNA is TGCAGCGCAAAACTTCGAACAGGGACGGATGAGCAGTTCTTC.

The chain employs TRBV7-8 and TRBJ2-1, with 7 positions matching TRBD2. The CDR3 loop spans 15 amino acids. V gave up 3 bases and J gave up 7 bases; unmatched junction bases: 9. From germline, CDR1 is SGHVS and CDR2 FQNEAQ. In nucleotides, the CDR3 is TGTGCCAGCAGCTTGACGACTAGCAGCTCTAATGAGCAGTTCTTC. Encoded protein: CASSLTTSSSNEQFF. Complete variable domain (other parts from reference TRBV7-8 and TRBJ2-1): GAGVSQSPRYKVAKRGQDVALRCDPISGHVSLFWYQQALGQGPEFLTYFQNEAQLDKSGLPSDRFFAERPEGSVSTLKIQRTQQEDSAVYLCASSLTTSSSNEQFFGPGTRLTVL.

The V gene is TRBV28, the J gene TRBJ2-3; 9 nucleotides align to TRBD2. J gave up 1 base and V 6 bases, and 5 bases lay outside the gene matches. CDR1 is MDHEN, CDR2 SYDVKM, per germline. The CDR3 has 15 residues. CDR3: CASSSSSGGTDTQYF. CDR3 nucleotides: TGTGCCAGCAGCTCTTCTAGCGGGGGCACAGATACGCAGTATTTT. Combining the CDR3 with reference TRBV28 and TRBJ2-3 gives the whole variable domain DVKVTQSSRYLVKRTGEKVFLECVQDMDHENMFWYRQDPGLGLRLIYFSYDVKMKEKGDIPEGYSVSREKKERFSLILESASTNQTSMYLCASSSSSGGTDTQYFGPGTRLTVL.

This clone was recorded only once. The J gene is TRBJ2-5, the V gene TRBV7-9, with D possibly matching TRBD1 (5 bases). Germline V gene lookup returns CDR1 SEHNR and CDR2 FQNEAQ (reference sequence). V was pared by 4 bases and J by 7 bases, with 16 bases between. This CDR3 region has 14 residues. CDR3 loop: CASSSLRRVRTQYF. The CDR3 nucleotides read TGTGCCAGCAGCTCCCTACGCAGGGTACGGACCCAGTACTTC.

The V gene is TRBV5-1, the J gene TRBJ1-1; D is undetermined. CDR1 is SGHRS, CDR2 YFSETQ, per germline. Trimming cost V 0 bases and J 3 bases, with 9 bases left between them. The CDR3 runs 14 residues. The CDR3 DNA reads TGCGCCAGCAGCTTGGAGAGATCCTACACTGAAGCTTTCTTT. Its protein product is CASSLERSYTEAFF.

The rearrangement uses TRBV28 and TRBJ2-1, with D perhaps TRBD2 (5 bases). Between the trimmed V and J ends, which lost 8 bases and 4 bases, there was a span of 9 bases. This CDR3 is 12 amino acids long. Germline V lookup: CDR1 MDHEN, CDR2 SYDVKM. This CDR3 reads CASAEGYNEQFF. CDR3 coding DNA: TGTGCCAGCGCAGAGGGTTACAATGAGCAGTTCTTC.

A few counts support this clone. J is TRBJ2-1 and V is TRBV7-3, with D maybe TRBD2 (6 bases). V lost 2 bases to trimming and J lost 0 bases, with 11 bases between them. The CDR3 is 16 amino acids. Germline V lookup: CDR1 SGHTA, CDR2 FQGTGA. CDR3 residues: CASSLAGSSSYNEQFF. The DNA of the CDR3 is TGTGCCAGCAGCTTAGCCGGGAGCAGCTCCTACAATGAGCAGTTCTTC.

The chain has TRBV5-1 and TRBJ2-3, with 7 positions matching TRBD2. V lost 7 bases to trimming and J lost 3 bases; unmatched junction nucleotides: 8. This CDR3 has 14 amino acids. Germline V gene sequence: CDR1 SGHRS, CDR2 YFSETQ. CDR3 nucleotides: TGCGCCAGCGTTCGGGGGGAAGGGACAGATACGCAGTATTTT. Translation gives CASVRGEGTDTQYF.

The chain joins TRBV6-1 to TRBJ1-4; D is ambiguous. This CDR3 has 16 residues. V was shortened by 2 bases and J by 5 bases, with 15 bases between the two germline ends. Germline CDR1 reads MNHNS; CDR2 reads SASEGT. The CDR3 protein is CASSEPLEEKNEKLFF. The CDR3 nucleotides are TGTGCCAGCAGTGAACCCCTCGAGGAAAAGAATGAAAAACTGTTTTTT.